Sequencing of this T cell receptor beta chain was carried out in a study of Graves' ophthalmopathy and Graves' hyperthyroidism. Study in general: Blood was drawn at initial diagnosis, before any treatment.

The sequenced template was RNA, covering the TCR beta CDR3 region. Amplification began with first-round RT-PCR using HTBI primers, then second-round multiplex PCR was performed. MiXCR was run by TCRdb on the multiplex PCR reads, yielding one entry per CDR3 protein. The sample lists 35,000 to 50,000 distinct CDR3 sequences, roughly 50% occurring once. Ten or more counts support this clonotype. V shed 5 bases and J shed 2 bases, with 15 bases lying between them. The germline CDR1 and CDR2 sequences are SGHRS and YFSETQ. CDR3 length equals 15 residues. Hyperthyroidism qualified as stable when ophthalmopathy did not develop within 18 months of follow-up. PBMCs had their origin in fresh peripheral blood (roughly 9.3 ml).

This receptor was taken from an adult woman with stable Graves' hyperthyroidism. The genes are TRBV5-1 and TRBJ2-3; no definite D call. Sequencing was performed on peripheral blood. CDR3 loop: CASRGAGADTDTQYF. CDR3 nucleotides: TGCGCCAGCAGGGGTGCAGGAGCTGACACAGATACGCAGTATTTT.